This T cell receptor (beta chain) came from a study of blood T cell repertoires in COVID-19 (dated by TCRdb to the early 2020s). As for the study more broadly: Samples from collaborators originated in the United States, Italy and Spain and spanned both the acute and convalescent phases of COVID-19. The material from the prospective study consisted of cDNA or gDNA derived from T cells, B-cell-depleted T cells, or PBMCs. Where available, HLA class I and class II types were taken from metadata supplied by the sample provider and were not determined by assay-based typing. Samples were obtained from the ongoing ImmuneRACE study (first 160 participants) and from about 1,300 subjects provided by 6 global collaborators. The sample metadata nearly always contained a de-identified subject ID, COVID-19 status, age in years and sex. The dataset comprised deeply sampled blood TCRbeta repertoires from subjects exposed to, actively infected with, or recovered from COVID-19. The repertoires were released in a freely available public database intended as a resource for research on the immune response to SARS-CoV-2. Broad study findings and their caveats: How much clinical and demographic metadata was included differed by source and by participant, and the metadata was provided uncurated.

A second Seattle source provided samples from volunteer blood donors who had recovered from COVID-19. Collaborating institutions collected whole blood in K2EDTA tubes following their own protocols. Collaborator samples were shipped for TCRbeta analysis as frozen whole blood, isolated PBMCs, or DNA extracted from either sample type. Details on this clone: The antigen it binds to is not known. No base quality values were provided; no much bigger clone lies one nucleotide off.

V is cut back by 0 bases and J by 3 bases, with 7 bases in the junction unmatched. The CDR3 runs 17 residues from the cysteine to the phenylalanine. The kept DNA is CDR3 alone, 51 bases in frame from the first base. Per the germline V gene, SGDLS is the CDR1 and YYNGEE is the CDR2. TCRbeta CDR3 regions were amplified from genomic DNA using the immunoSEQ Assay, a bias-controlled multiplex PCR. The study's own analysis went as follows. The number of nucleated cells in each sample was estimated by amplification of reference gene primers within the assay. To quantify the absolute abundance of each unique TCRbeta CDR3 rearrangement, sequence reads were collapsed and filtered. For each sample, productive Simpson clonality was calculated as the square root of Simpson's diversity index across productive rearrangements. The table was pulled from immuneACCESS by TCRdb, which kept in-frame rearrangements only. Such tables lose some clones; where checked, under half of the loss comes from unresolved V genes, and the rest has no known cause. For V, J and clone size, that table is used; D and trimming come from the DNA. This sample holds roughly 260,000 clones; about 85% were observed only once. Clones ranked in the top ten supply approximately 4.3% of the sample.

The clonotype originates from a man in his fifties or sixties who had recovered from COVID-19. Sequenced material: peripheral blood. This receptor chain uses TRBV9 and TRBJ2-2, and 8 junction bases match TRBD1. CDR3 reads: CASSVVIGQGDTGELFF. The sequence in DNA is TGTGCCAGCAGCGTAGTTATCGGACAGGGAGACACCGGGGAGCTGTTTTTT.